This section outlines one T cell receptor (beta chain) sequence together with its context. Its target is unknown. This record comes from a study of monozygotic twins with cystic fibrosis. The overall study: Library input was approximately 2.7 micrograms of fragmented DNA, with 15 PCR cycles. Study-level points and caveats: V usage most resembled the co-twin in 13 of 16 pairs.

The method was immunoSEQ multiplex PCR; TCRdb's version includes in-frame clones alone and lacks a portion of them. The sample holds over 25,000 clones, around 96% seen once. The germline V gene has CDR1 LNHDA and CDR2 SQIVND (reference sequence). V trimming: 5 bases; J trimming: 2 bases; junction bases outside the gene matches: 17. The CDR3 loop spans 19 amino acids. This clonotype was sampled from a girl between 2 and 10 years old with cystic fibrosis. The rearrangement uses TRBV19 and TRBJ2-1; 8 bases fit TRBD1. Input material: blood. CDR3 sequence: CASSPDRGHTSRTYNEQFF. In DNA form, the CDR3 reads TGTGCCAGTAGTCCCGACAGGGGCCACACCTCTCGAACCTACAATGAGCAGTTCTTC.